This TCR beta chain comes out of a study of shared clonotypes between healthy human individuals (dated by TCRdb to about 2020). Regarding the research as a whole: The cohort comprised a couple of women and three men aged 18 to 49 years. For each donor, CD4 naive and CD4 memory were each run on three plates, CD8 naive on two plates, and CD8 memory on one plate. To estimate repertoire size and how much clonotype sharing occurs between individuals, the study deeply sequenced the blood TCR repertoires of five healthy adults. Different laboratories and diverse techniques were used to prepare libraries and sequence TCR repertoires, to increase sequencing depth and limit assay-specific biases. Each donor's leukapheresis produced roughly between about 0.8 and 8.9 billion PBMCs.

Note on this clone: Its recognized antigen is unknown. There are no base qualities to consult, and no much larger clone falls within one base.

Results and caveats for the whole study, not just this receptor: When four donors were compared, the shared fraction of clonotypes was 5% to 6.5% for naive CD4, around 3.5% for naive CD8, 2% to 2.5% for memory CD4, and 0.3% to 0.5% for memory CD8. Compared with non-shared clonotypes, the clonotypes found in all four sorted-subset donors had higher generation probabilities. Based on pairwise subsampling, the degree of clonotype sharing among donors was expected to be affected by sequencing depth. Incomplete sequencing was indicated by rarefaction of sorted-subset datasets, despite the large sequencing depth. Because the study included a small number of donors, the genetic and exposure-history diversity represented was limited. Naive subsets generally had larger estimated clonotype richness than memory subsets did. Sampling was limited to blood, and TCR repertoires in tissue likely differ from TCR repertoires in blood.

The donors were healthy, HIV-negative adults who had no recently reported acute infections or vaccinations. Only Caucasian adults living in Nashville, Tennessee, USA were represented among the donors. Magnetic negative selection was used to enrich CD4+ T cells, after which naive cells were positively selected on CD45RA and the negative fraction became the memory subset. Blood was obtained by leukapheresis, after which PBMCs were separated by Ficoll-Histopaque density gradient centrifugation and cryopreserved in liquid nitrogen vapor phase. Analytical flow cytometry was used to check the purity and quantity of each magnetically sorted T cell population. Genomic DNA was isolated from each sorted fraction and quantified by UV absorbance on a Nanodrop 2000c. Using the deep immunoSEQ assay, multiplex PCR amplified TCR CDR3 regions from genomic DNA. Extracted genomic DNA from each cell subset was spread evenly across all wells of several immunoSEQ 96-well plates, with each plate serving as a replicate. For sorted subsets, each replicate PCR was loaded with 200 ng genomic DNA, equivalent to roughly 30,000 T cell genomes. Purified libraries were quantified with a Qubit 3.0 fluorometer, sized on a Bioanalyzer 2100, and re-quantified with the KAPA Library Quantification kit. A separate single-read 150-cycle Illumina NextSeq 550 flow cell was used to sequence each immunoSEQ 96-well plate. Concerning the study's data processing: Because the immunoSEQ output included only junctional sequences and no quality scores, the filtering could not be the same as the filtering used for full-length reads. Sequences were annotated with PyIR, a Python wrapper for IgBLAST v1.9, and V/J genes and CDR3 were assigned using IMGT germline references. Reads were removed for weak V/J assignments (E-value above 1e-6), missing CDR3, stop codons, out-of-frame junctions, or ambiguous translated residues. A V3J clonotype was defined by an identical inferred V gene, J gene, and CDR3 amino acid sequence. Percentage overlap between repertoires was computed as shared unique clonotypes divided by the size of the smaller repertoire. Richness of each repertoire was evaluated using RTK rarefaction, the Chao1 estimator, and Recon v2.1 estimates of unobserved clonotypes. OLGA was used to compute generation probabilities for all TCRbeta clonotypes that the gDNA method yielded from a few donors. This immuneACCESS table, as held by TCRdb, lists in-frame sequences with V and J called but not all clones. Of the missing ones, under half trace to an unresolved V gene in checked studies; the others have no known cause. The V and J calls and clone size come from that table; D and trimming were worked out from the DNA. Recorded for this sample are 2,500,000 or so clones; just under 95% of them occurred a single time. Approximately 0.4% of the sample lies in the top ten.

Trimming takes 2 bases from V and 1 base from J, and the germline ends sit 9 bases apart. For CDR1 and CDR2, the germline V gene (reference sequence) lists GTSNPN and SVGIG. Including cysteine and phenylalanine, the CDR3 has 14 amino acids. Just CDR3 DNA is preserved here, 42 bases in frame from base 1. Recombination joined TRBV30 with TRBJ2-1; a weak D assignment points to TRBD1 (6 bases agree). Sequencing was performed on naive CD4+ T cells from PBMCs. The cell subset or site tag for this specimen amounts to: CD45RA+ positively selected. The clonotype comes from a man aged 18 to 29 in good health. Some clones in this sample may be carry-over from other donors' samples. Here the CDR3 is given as CAWSLGASYNEQFF. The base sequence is TGTGCCTGGAGTTTGGGGGCGTCCTACAATGAGCAGTTCTTC.